This passage covers 20 T cell receptor beta chains from one sample sequenced in a study of blood T cell repertoires in COVID-19. The repertoire was sequenced with immunoSEQ multiplex PCR; TCRdb's copy has only in-frame clones and lacks some. The table shows roughly 390,000 clones, with less than 85% occurring only once. Source material: peripheral blood. Source of these receptors: a young woman with acute or convalescent COVID-19.

This clone has just a few counts. This sequence joins TRBV28 and TRBJ1-2; D not resolved. The V end lost 8 bases, the J end lost 7 bases, and 8 bases lay between the germline ends. The CDR3 is 10 amino acids. Germline loops: CDR1 MDHEN, CDR2 SYDVKM. Written as DNA, the CDR3 is TGTGCCAGCTACTCTCTTGGCTACACCTTC. Its protein product is CASYSLGYTF.

This rearrangement joins TRBV28 to TRBJ2-2, with a tentative D call TRBD2 (5 bases). Germline assignment: CDR1 MDHEN and CDR2 SYDVKM. V lost 11 bases and J 5 bases, leaving 15 bases between the germline ends. The CDR3 length is 13 residues. The CDR3 loop is CAAAGLGTGELFF. The CDR3 bases are TGTGCCGCGGCGGGCCTTGGGACCGGGGAGCTGTTTTTT.

The genes are TRBV24-1 and TRBJ2-4; possibly TRBD2 for D (6 bases). Germline values: CDR1 KGHDR, CDR2 SFDVKD. The CDR3 covers 18 residues. V was clipped by 9 bases and J by 0 bases, with 23 bases between them. The chain's CDR3 is CATRPHPDYCSAKNIQYF. CDR3 sequence (DNA): TGTGCCACCCGACCACACCCGGACTATTGTTCAGCCAAAAACATTCAGTACTTC.

The CDR3: CASSVQGVTQYF. CDR3 nucleotides: TGTGCCAGCAGTGTACAGGGGGTGACCCAGTACTTC. The V gene is TRBV2, the J gene TRBJ2-5, with 8 bases aligning to TRBD1. The CDR3 runs 12 residues. Germline lookup yields CDR1 SNHLY and CDR2 FYNNEI. The J segment lost 7 bases and the V segment lost 4 bases, leaving 2 bases of the junction unmatched.

The V gene is TRBV28, the J gene TRBJ1-4; D might be TRBD1 (5 bases). CDR1 and CDR2 (germline): MDHEN, SYDVKM. The V and J ends lost 6 bases and 3 bases respectively, with 8 bases between them. The length of the CDR3 is 13 residues. CDR3 region: CASSDSSNEKLFF. The CDR3 coding sequence is TGTGCCAGCAGCGACAGTTCTAATGAAAAACTGTTTTTT.

The chain is built from TRBV18 and TRBJ1-4, with D possibly matching TRBD1 (6 bases). Germline V gene lookup returns CDR1 KGHSH and CDR2 LQKENI. CDR3 length: 15 amino acids. V shed 2 bases and J shed 0 bases, with 7 bases lying between them. In nucleotides, the CDR3 is TGTGCCAGCTCACCAGGACAGACAACTAATGAAAAACTGTTTTTT. Encoded protein: CASSPGQTTNEKLFF.

The gene calls are TRBV10-2 and TRBJ1-2, with 7 bases aligning to TRBD1. Germline CDR1 and CDR2: WSHSY and SAAADI. The CDR3 runs 14 residues. Trimming took 5 bases from V and 4 from J; bases not matched to a gene: 7. The CDR3 region is CASSSDRTGYGYTF. The CDR3 DNA follows: TGCGCCAGCAGTTCGGACAGGACTGGCTATGGCTACACCTTC.

V usage is TRBV29-1 and J usage is TRBJ2-7; 8 positions match TRBD2. The CDR3 spans 15 residues. Germline assignment: CDR1 SQVTM and CDR2 ANQGSEA. V was clipped by 4 bases and J by 2 bases; unmatched bases: 10. CDR3 nucleotides: TGCAGCGTTGTCATGGGTAGCGGGATTACCTACGAGCAGTACTTC. It yields the protein CSVVMGSGITYEQYF.

With respect to this clone: This may arise from a read error, as a much more abundant clone is one base away. The V gene is TRBV18, the J gene TRBJ1-2, with 8 bases fitting TRBD1. The CDR3 totals 15 residues. Germline V gene sequence: CDR1 KGHSH, CDR2 LQKENI. The CDR3 region has the DNA TGTGCCAGCTCACCCGGACAGGGTGAAAACTATGGCCACACCTTC. Its translation is CASSPGQGENYGHTF.

Comments on this clone: The sample carries other DNA sequences with the same CDR3. The chain is built from TRBV7-9 and TRBJ2-5, with TRBD2 identical over 9 bases. The CDR3 contains 14 residues. Trimming at V came to 5 bases and at J to 2 bases, leaving 3 bases not matched to a gene. CDR1 is SEHNR, CDR2 FQNEAQ, per germline (reference sequence). The CDR3 DNA is TGTGCCAGCAGCCTTAGCGGGGGACAAGAGACCCAGTACTTC. Protein sequence: CASSLSGGQETQYF.

This rearrangement joins TRBV7-3 to TRBJ2-1; 9 bases are a match to TRBD2. Per germline, CDR1 SGHTA and CDR2 FQGTGA. This CDR3 comprises 15 residues. Trimming removed 5 bases from V and 6 bases from J; junction bases left unmatched: 8. Here the CDR3 reads CASSDGLAGINEQFF. The CDR3 DNA sequence: TGTGCCAGCAGCGATGGTCTAGCGGGAATCAATGAGCAGTTCTTC.

The sample holds one count of this clone. The chain joins TRBV7-8 to TRBJ1-5; tentatively, D is TRBD1 (5 bases). CDR3 length: 15 residues. Between the trimmed V and J ends, which lost 3 bases and 0 bases, there was a span of 9 bases. The germline CDR1 and CDR2 sequences are SGHVS and FQNEAQ. CDR3 in DNA: TGTGCCAGCAGCTTCCGGGGGGGTAGCAATCAGCCCCAGCATTTT. Translated, it gives CASSFRGGSNQPQHF. The whole variable domain, filled in from reference TRBV7-8 and TRBJ1-5, reads GAGVSQSPRYKVAKRGQDVALRCDPISGHVSLFWYQQALGQGPEFLTYFQNEAQLDKSGLPSDRFFAERPEGSVSTLKIQRTQQEDSAVYLCASSFRGGSNQPQHFGDGTRLSIL.

As DNA, the CDR3 is TGTGCCTGGAGTCGGGGGAGTAATGAAAAACTGTTTTTT. This sequence encodes CAWSRGSNEKLFF. The chain joins TRBV30 to TRBJ1-4, with a possible D match to TRBD1 (5 bases). The CDR3 totals 13 residues. The ends were cut back, 2 bases at V and 4 bases at J, with 8 bases in the middle. The germline V gene has CDR1 GTSNPN and CDR2 SVGIG (reference sequence).

This chain links TRBV7-2 with TRBJ2-2; D uncertain. CDR1 and CDR2 from the germline V gene are SGHTA and FQGNSA. This CDR3 is built from 14 residues. Trimming stripped 1 base from V and 6 bases from J, with 9 bases between. Here the CDR3 DNA reads TGTGCCAGCAGCTTAGTTCGGTCCCCCGGGGAGCTGTTTTTT. Encoded protein: CASSLVRSPGELFF.

V is TRBV9 and J is TRBJ1-6; D possibly corresponds to TRBD1 (5 bases). V lost 4 bases to trimming and J lost 8 bases, with 16 bases between them. Looked up from germline, CDR1 is SGDLS and CDR2 is YYNGEE. The CDR3 contains 15 residues. CDR3 coding DNA: TGTGCCAGCAGCCCCCAGGGTGACGTTGATTCACCCCTCCACTTT. Translating gives CASSPQGDVDSPLHF.

The chain recombines TRBV6-5 with TRBJ1-6; TRBD1 aligns across 9 bases. Trimming removed 4 bases from V and 7 bases from J; junction bases left unmatched: 8. Germline CDR1 reads MNHEY; CDR2 reads SVGAGI. The CDR3 runs 16 residues. The CDR3 spells CASSWEVGTGNSPLHF. CDR3 nucleotides: TGTGCCAGCAGTTGGGAAGTGGGGACAGGGAATTCACCCCTCCACTTT.

The chain links TRBV15 to TRBJ2-3, with 7 bases matching TRBD2. CDR3 length: 15 amino acids. In germline, CDR1 is LNHNV, CDR2 YYDKDF (reference sequence). Trimming took 5 bases from V and 1 from J; bases not matched to a gene: 6. The CDR3 loop reads CATSSRAGGTDTQYF. CDR3 DNA: TGTGCCACCAGCTCCCGGGCGGGAGGCACAGATACGCAGTATTTT. Full variable domain (outside the CDR3, taken from reference TRBV15 and TRBJ2-3): DAMVIQNPRYQVTQFGKPVTLSCSQTLNHNVMYWYQQKSSQAPKLLFHYYDKDFNNEADTPDNFQSRRPNTSFCFLDIRSPGLGDTAMYLCATSSRAGGTDTQYFGPGTRLTVL.

This clone was observed once. The chain combines TRBV28 with TRBJ1-2; TRBD1 matches at 7 bases. Trimming took 5 bases from V and 4 from J; bases not matched to a gene: 4. Germline loops: CDR1 MDHEN, CDR2 SYDVKM. The CDR3 is made up of 13 amino acids. CDR3 nucleotide sequence: TGTGCCAGCAGTCCAGGGGGATTCTATGGCTACACCTTC. Translated, it gives CASSPGGFYGYTF.

The rearrangement joins TRBV27 to TRBJ2-1; the match to TRBD2 covers 11 bases. Losses at the gene ends were 5 bases for V and 5 bases for J; bases not matched to a gene: 11. Germline V gene sequence: CDR1 MNHEY, CDR2 SMNVEV (reference sequence). There are 17 residues in the CDR3. CDR3 bases: TGTGCCAGCAGTCCTACTCCCGGGACTAGCGGAAACAATGAGCAGTTCTTC. This codes for CASSPTPGTSGNNEQFF.

This clone was counted between two and nine times. This chain links TRBV6-6 with TRBJ1-2, with no clear D. CDR3 length: 13 amino acids. Germline CDR1 is MNHNY and CDR2 is SVGAGI (reference sequence). The ends were cut back, 0 bases at V and 8 bases at J, with 10 bases in the middle. DNA of the CDR3: TGTGCCAGCAGTTACTCTCCCGCCGGGGGCTACACCTTC. It specifies CASSYSPAGGYTF.